Sequencing of this T cell receptor beta chain was carried out in a study of blood T cell repertoires in COVID-19. Study at large: PBMCs, B-cell-depleted T cells, or T cells provided the cDNA or gDNA that made up the material.

Here immunoSEQ multiplex PCR was the method, and the copy in TCRdb shows in-frame clones only, minus some. The table includes fewer than 350,000 clones, around nine tenths detected once. The CDR3 is 14 residues long. With 6 bases removed from V and 4 bases from J, the gap between germline ends came to 14 bases. The germline CDR1 and CDR2 sequences are MGHDK and SYGVNS. This clone was detected a few times. The chain employs TRBV25-1 and TRBJ2-3; tentatively, D is TRBD2 (6 bases). Source material: PBMCs or T cells enriched from blood (not recorded which). The sequence derives from a woman aged 40 to 50 who had recovered from COVID-19. In nucleotides, the CDR3 is TGTGCCAGCAGGGGGACTGTTCGCGCAGATACGCAGTATTTT. As protein: CASRGTVRADTQYF.